One sample yielded the 12 T cell receptor beta chains listed below, sequenced in a study of regulatory T cells in long-lasting Graves disease. Noted time point: newly diagnosed GD, antithyroid drugs for less than 3 months. PBMC RNA served as the TCR library source. Library construction for TCR beta used iRepertoire HTBI primers and Arm-PCR of CDR3 regions. TCRdb called the multiplex PCR reads again in MiXCR, with one record for every CDR3 protein. The sample holds 360,000 or so distinct CDR3 sequences, around 15% seen once. The same specimen was also included in a second study, on T cells in Graves' hyperthyroidism and ophthalmopathy.

Specimen: peripheral blood mononuclear cells (PBMCs), collected at new diagnosis, from a patient treated with antithyroid drugs. The source of these receptors is a woman aged 18-30 years with Graves disease.

In its sample, this clonotype was seen a few times. J is TRBJ2-1 and V is TRBV3-1, with a tentative D call TRBD1 (6 bases). Deletions cut 7 bases from V and 3 bases from J, with 10 bases between. The CDR3 is made up of 13 amino acids. Germline V gives CDR1 LGHDT, CDR2 YNNKEL (reference sequence). The CDR3 is CASKGQYYNEQFF. In DNA, the CDR3 is TGTGCCAGCAAGGGACAATACTACAATGAGCAGTTCTTC.

This clonotype has only a few counts. J is TRBJ2-1 and V is TRBV10-3, with D possibly TRBD2 on 7 matching bases. CDR1 is ENHRY and CDR2 is SYGVKD in the germline V gene. Trimming cost V 10 bases and J 3 bases, with 13 bases left between them. This CDR3 comprises 13 residues. CDR3: CATQGGGYNEQFF. The CDR3 nucleotides are TGTGCCACGCAGGGAGGGGGCTACAATGAGCAGTTCTTC.

With respect to this clonotype: This may arise from a read error, as a much more abundant clone is one base away. The chain links TRBV18 to TRBJ1-3; D unclear. The CDR3 has 17 amino acids. Germline V gives CDR1 KGHSH, CDR2 LQKENI. For the CDR3, the DNA is TGTGCCAGCCCACCACTTTTCGACGCATCCTCTGGAAACACCATATATTTT. This encodes CASPPLFDASSGNTIYF.

The rearrangement uses TRBV28 and TRBJ1-1; D unclear. Between the trimmed V and J ends, which lost 7 bases and 1 base, there was a span of 13 bases. This CDR3 spans 14 amino acids. Germline V lookup: CDR1 MDHEN, CDR2 SYDVKM. The CDR3 here is CASTLMVGNTEAFF. Written as DNA, the CDR3 is TGTGCCAGCACTTTGATGGTCGGGAACACTGAAGCTTTCTTT.

The chain carries TRBV7-2 and TRBJ1-2, with a possible D match to TRBD1 (6 bases). Germline assignment: CDR1 SGHTA and CDR2 FQGNSA. Trimming stripped 2 bases from V and 3 bases from J, with 13 bases between. CDR3 length equals 15 residues. The DNA for the CDR3 is TGTGCCAGCAGCTTAAATAAGGGGGGGGACTATGGCTACACCTTC. It translates to CASSLNKGGDYGYTF.

Many counts were recorded for this clonotype. This chain links TRBV11-2 with TRBJ1-4; D is unclear. The CDR3 extends over 14 amino acids. CDR1 SGHAT and CDR2 FQNNGV come from the germline V gene. The V end was cut by 1 base, the J end by 8 bases, with 11 bases between. The CDR3 DNA reads as TGTGCCAGCAGCTTAGGAACGGATGGGGAAAAACTGTTTTTT. It yields the protein CASSLGTDGEKLFF.

The chain carries TRBV29-1 and TRBJ1-2; weak D call: TRBD1 (5 bases). V gave up 4 bases and J gave up 7 bases, with 10 bases separating them. The CDR3 totals 11 residues. The V gene's germline CDR1 is SQVTM and CDR2 ANQGSEA. In DNA, the CDR3 is TGCAGCGTTGCTGGGGGAACTGGCTACACCTTC. It codes for CSVAGGTGYTF.

This clonotype has ten or more counts. The J gene is TRBJ2-2, the V gene TRBV2; D not resolved. Per the germline V gene, CDR1 is SNHLY and CDR2 is FYNNEI. CDR3 length: 11 amino acids. Between the trimmed V and J ends, which lost 2 bases and 8 bases, there was a span of 3 bases. CDR3 sequence: CASSEPGELFF. In nucleotides, the CDR3 is TGTGCCAGCAGTGAACCGGGGGAGCTGTTTTTT.

This clonotype was seen only a few times. V usage is TRBV20-1 and J usage is TRBJ1-5; D remains ambiguous. From germline, CDR1 is DFQATT and CDR2 SNEGSKA (reference sequence). V lost 0 bases to trimming and J lost 1 base, with 13 bases between them. CDR3 length: 16 amino acids. Written as DNA, the CDR3 is TGCAGTGCTAGAGATCTACAACCTGGGAGCAATCAGCCCCAGCATTTT. It yields the protein CSARDLQPGSNQPQHF.

In this sample, this clonotype turned up once. The V call is TRBV5-1, the J call TRBJ2-3; 8 nucleotides line up with TRBD2. This CDR3 is 15 amino acids long. Germline CDR1 reads SGHRS; CDR2 reads YFSETQ. After removal of 4 bases from V and 8 bases from J, the junction contained 12 bases not matched to a gene. Here the CDR3 DNA reads TGCGCCAGCAGCGGGGGGGACGGGAGCGGGAGTACGCAGTATTTT. Protein product: CASSGGDGSGSTQYF.

This clonotype was detected many times. The genes are TRBV12-3 or TRBV12-4 and TRBJ2-1; maybe TRBD2 (6 bases). This CDR3 spans 13 amino acids. Trimming cost V 5 bases and J 8 bases, with 13 bases left between them. CDR3 amino acids: CASSATSIHEQFF. As DNA, the CDR3 is TGTGCCAGCAGTGCGACTAGTATCCATGAGCAGTTCTTC.

This clonotype was counted ten times or more. The gene calls are TRBV5-1 and TRBJ1-1; D is unclear. Germline lookup yields CDR1 SGHRS and CDR2 YFSETQ. CDR3 length: 14 amino acids. The ends were cut back, 3 bases at V and 3 bases at J, with 12 bases in the middle. The CDR3 region has the DNA TGCGCCAGCAGCTCCCCGGCGCGGGACACTGAAGCTTTCTTT. Amino acid sequence: CASSSPARDTEAFF.